The clone carrying this T cell receptor (beta chain) appeared once. Treatment indicated: some 20 received Ad26.COV2.S at low or high dose, single or two shots; about 5 received placebo; per-sample allocation not given. Sample collection was performed on day 63 after the first vaccine or placebo injection. Libraries were prepared by immunoSEQ multiplex PCR; TCRdb keeps only in-frame clonotypes and omits some of them. The top ten hold approximately 5% of the sample, which has around 300,000 clones, 75% to 90% seen once. The V end lost 2 bases, the J end lost 2 bases, and 14 bases lay between the germline ends. The CDR3 consists of 16 residues. Looked up from germline, CDR1 is SGHTA and CDR2 is FQGTGA. The data derive from a study of Ad26.COV2.S vaccination and SARS-CoV-2 variants.

The rearrangement uses TRBV7-3 and TRBJ2-3; no clear D. The sequence was obtained from a person aged 18-65 years who received the Ad26.COV2.S COVID-19 vaccine or a placebo. The specimen comprised peripheral blood, sampled in a trial of Ad26.COV2.S vaccine versus placebo. CDR3 sequence reads: CASSLGLVPPTDTQYF. CDR3 coding DNA: TGTGCCAGCAGCTTAGGTCTAGTACCACCCACAGATACGCAGTATTTT.